Listed here are 28 T cell receptor beta chains from one sample, sequenced in a study of shared clonotypes between healthy human individuals. Clones were sequenced by immunoSEQ multiplex PCR, and TCRdb holds only the in-frame ones, with some missing. The data hold some 500,000 clones, with roughly 95% observed a single time. The sample consisted of naive CD4+ T cells sorted from blood. Subset here: CD45RA+ positively selected. These receptors all stem from a woman between 25 and 40 years old in good health.

The DNA for the CDR3 is TGTGCCAGCAGCCAGGATACCACTGGGGGCCGTTACACCTTC. Amino acid sequence: CASSQDTTGGRYTF. The V call is TRBV4-2, the J call TRBJ1-2, with a tentative D call TRBD1 (6 bases). The germline CDR1 and CDR2 sequences are LGHNA and YNFKEQ. This CDR3 has 14 residues. Trimming removed 3 bases at V and 11 bases at J, with 19 bases between.

V gene TRBV7-2 combines with J gene TRBJ1-5; D remains ambiguous. The CDR3 runs to 12 residues. V lost 1 base, J lost 11 bases, and 9 bases lay in between. Germline loops: CDR1 SGHTA, CDR2 FQGNSA. DNA of the CDR3: TGTGCCAGCAGCTTAGATGAGGGTTCCCAGCATTTT. Translation: CASSLDEGSQHF. Supplemented by reference TRBV7-2 and TRBJ1-5, the full variable domain reads GAGVSQSPSNKVTEKGKDVELRCDPISGHTALYWYRQSLGQGLEFLIYFQGNSAPDKSGLPSDRFSAERTGGSVSTLTIQRTQQEDSAVYLCASSLDEGSQHFGDGTRLSIL.

This chain joins TRBV7-8 and TRBJ1-1; 7 bases fit TRBD1. The CDR3 has 16 residues. The junction had 10 bases not matched to a gene; V was cut back by 1 base and J by 5 bases. Looked up from germline, CDR1 is SGHVS and CDR2 is FQNEAQ. CDR3 loop: CASSLEARGVSTEAFF. In DNA, the CDR3 is TGTGCCAGCAGCTTAGAGGCCAGGGGGGTATCGACTGAAGCTTTCTTT.

V and J are TRBV28 and TRBJ2-3; TRBD2 aligns across 11 bases. The CDR3 runs to 17 residues. The V and J ends lost 3 bases and 2 bases, in that order; junction bases with no gene match: 7. Per the germline V gene, CDR1 is MDHEN and CDR2 is SYDVKM. CDR3 sequence reads: CASSFLAGGNPTDTQYF. DNA of the CDR3: TGTGCCAGCAGTTTTCTAGCGGGAGGAAACCCCACAGATACGCAGTATTTT.

The chain links TRBV28 to TRBJ1-2; TRBD1 agrees at 9 bases. The germline V gene encodes CDR1 MDHEN and CDR2 SYDVKM. V trimming: 7 bases; J trimming: 8 bases; junction bases outside the gene matches: 11. The CDR3 contains 14 residues. CDR3 DNA: TGTGCCAGCAACTCCGGGACAGGGTTTTTGGGCTACACCTTC. It translates to CASNSGTGFLGYTF.

The chain has TRBV27 and TRBJ2-2; D may match TRBD1 or TRBD2 (5 bases each). Germline assignment: CDR1 MNHEY and CDR2 SMNVEV (reference sequence). The CDR3 is 15 amino acids. The V gene lost 6 bases and the J gene lost 2 bases, with 13 bases spanning the gap. The CDR3 nucleotides read TGTGCCAGCAGGCCGGGACGGATAAACACCGGGGAGCTGTTTTTT. Translated: CASRPGRINTGELFF.

This chain joins TRBV10-2 and TRBJ2-7; D may be TRBD2 (6 bases). V lost 3 bases and J 1 base, leaving 10 bases between the germline ends. The V gene's germline CDR1 is WSHSY and CDR2 SAAADI. The CDR3 contains 14 residues. The CDR3 DNA reads as TGCGCCAGCAGTGATAGCGGACGGTCCTACGAGCAGTACTTC. Protein product: CASSDSGRSYEQYF.

The chain is built from TRBV5-1 and TRBJ1-5, with a possible D match to TRBD1 (6 bases). The CDR3 contains 15 residues. Germline V gene data show CDR1 as SGHRS and CDR2 as YFSETQ. V was clipped by 4 bases and J by 6 bases, with 17 bases between them. The CDR3 protein is CASSPIGGLGQPQHF. The CDR3 bases are TGCGCCAGCAGCCCAATAGGGGGTCTCGGTCAGCCCCAGCATTTT.

V usage is TRBV7-7 and J usage is TRBJ2-7; D remains ambiguous. Germline CDR1 SSHAT, CDR2 FNYEAQ (reference sequence). The CDR3 has 12 residues. The V end was cut by 5 bases, the J end by 6 bases, with 11 bases between. The CDR3 reads CASSPPGGEQYF. The DNA for the CDR3 is TGTGCCAGCAGCCCGCCGGGCGGCGAGCAGTACTTC.

The rearrangement uses TRBV30 and TRBJ1-4, with D unclear. This CDR3 spans 14 amino acids. The V gene lost 2 bases and the J gene lost 1 base, with 8 bases spanning the gap. Per the germline V gene, CDR1 is GTSNPN and CDR2 is SVGIG (reference sequence). The chain's CDR3 is CAWSPTVTNEKLFF. Written as DNA, the CDR3 is TGTGCCTGGAGTCCAACAGTAACTAATGAAAAACTGTTTTTT.

This chain links TRBV28 with TRBJ2-1, with D possibly matching TRBD2 (5 bases). The CDR3 contains 13 residues. Germline CDR1 MDHEN, CDR2 SYDVKM. Trimming cost V 8 bases and J 3 bases, with 11 bases left between them. The CDR3 here is CASGSGNYNEQFF. CDR3 nucleotides: TGTGCCAGCGGGAGTGGGAACTACAATGAGCAGTTCTTC. Supplemented by reference TRBV28 and TRBJ2-1, the full variable domain reads DVKVTQSSRYLVKRTGEKVFLECVQDMDHENMFWYRQDPGLGLRLIYFSYDVKMKEKGDIPEGYSVSREKKERFSLILESASTNQTSMYLCASGSGNYNEQFFGPGTRLTVL.

A note on this clone: Germline and junction disagree at one end, which may indicate a read error. The chain has TRBV2 and TRBJ1-2; D perhaps matches TRBD1 (5 bases). The germline CDR1 and CDR2 sequences are SNHLY and FYNNEI. The CDR3 totals 18 residues. The DNA for the CDR3 is TGTGCCAGCAGTGAAGCGCTTCGGTCCCGGATTCGGGGTCGGGACCACCACTTC. Translated: CASSEALRSRIRGRDHHF.

This clone appeared a single time. The genes are TRBV28 and TRBJ2-4; D assignment may be TRBD1 or TRBD2 (7 bases each). The CDR3 extends over 13 amino acids. V lost 4 bases and J 13 bases, leaving 17 bases between the germline ends. Germline loops: CDR1 MDHEN, CDR2 SYDVKM. CDR3 sequence reads: CASSWGGQLAQYF. Written as DNA, the CDR3 is TGTGCCAGCAGTTGGGGGGGACAGTTAGCCCAGTACTTC.

The chain combines TRBV5-1 with TRBJ2-7; TRBD2 might be the D (6 bases). This CDR3 region has 15 residues. The germline CDR1 and CDR2 sequences are SGHRS and YFSETQ. Trimming took off 2 bases at V and 4 bases at J, with 16 bases between the two ends. CDR3 in DNA: TGCGCCAGCAGCTTTGGCGGGACTGGACCTTACGAGCAGTACTTC. Protein product: CASSFGGTGPYEQYF.

V usage is TRBV5-1 and J usage is TRBJ2-1, with D unresolved. The germline V gene encodes CDR1 SGHRS and CDR2 YFSETQ. Between the trimmed V and J ends, which lost 1 base and 5 bases, there was a span of 10 bases. CDR3 length: 14 amino acids. The CDR3 reads CASSLQGLNNEQFF. The CDR3 coding sequence is TGCGCCAGCAGCTTGCAAGGGTTGAACAATGAGCAGTTCTTC.

This rearrangement joins TRBV7-2 to TRBJ2-7; D is undetermined. The V end lost 2 bases, the J end lost 6 bases, and 14 bases lay between the germline ends. This CDR3 region has 14 residues. From germline, CDR1 is SGHTA and CDR2 FQGNSA. CDR3 bases: TGTGCCAGCAGCTTAATCGGCGGCCGAGGCGAGCAGTACTTC. Translating gives CASSLIGGRGEQYF.

The V gene is TRBV7-2, the J gene TRBJ2-1, with D perhaps given as TRBD1 or TRBD2 (5 bases each). CDR1 and CDR2 from the germline V gene are SGHTA and FQGNSA. The CDR3 sequence is 15 residues long. The germline V and J ends were trimmed by 4 bases and 0 bases, with 10 bases remaining between them. CDR3: CASSSGTSSYNEQFF. In DNA, the CDR3 is TGTGCCAGCAGCTCCGGGACCAGCTCCTACAATGAGCAGTTCTTC.

The J gene is TRBJ1-2, the V gene TRBV5-1; tentatively, D is TRBD1 (6 bases). The CDR3 is 15 residues long. CDR1 SGHRS and CDR2 YFSETQ come from the germline V gene. Trimming removed 1 base from V and 4 bases from J, with 14 bases in between. The CDR3 protein is CASSLTGAQVYGYTF. For the CDR3, the DNA is TGCGCCAGCAGCTTGACGGGGGCGCAGGTCTATGGCTACACCTTC.

The chain joins TRBV7-3 to TRBJ2-5; 10 bases align to TRBD2. The junction had 13 bases not matched to a gene; V was cut back by 5 bases and J by 7 bases. Per germline, CDR1 SGHTA and CDR2 FQGTGA. This CDR3 comprises 16 residues. The CDR3 here is CASSPATGLAEGTQYF. Here the CDR3 DNA reads TGTGCCAGCAGCCCAGCGACAGGACTAGCGGAGGGGACCCAGTACTTC.

The chain links TRBV6-5 to TRBJ2-3; TRBD1 might be the D (6 bases). Germline V lookup: CDR1 MNHEY, CDR2 SVGAGI. The V gene lost 2 bases and the J gene lost 5 bases, with 11 bases spanning the gap. The CDR3 spans 14 residues. The CDR3 is CASSYLGGGDTQYF. CDR3 in DNA: TGTGCCAGCAGTTACCTAGGGGGTGGAGATACGCAGTATTTT.

V is TRBV4-1 and J is TRBJ2-1; 7 bases fit TRBD2. J was trimmed by 3 bases and V by 3 bases; bases with no gene match: 11. Germline V gene lookup returns CDR1 MGHRA and CDR2 YSYEKL. The CDR3 totals 17 residues. CDR3 nucleotide sequence: TGCGCCAGCAGCCAGCAACAAGGGACTACCTACTACAATGAGCAGTTCTTC. It translates to CASSQQQGTTYYNEQFF.

The chain couples TRBV29-1 to TRBJ1-1; D might be TRBD1 (5 bases). The V gene lost 7 bases and the J gene lost 2 bases, with 14 bases spanning the gap. The CDR3 runs 13 residues. Germline V gene sequence: CDR1 SQVTM, CDR2 ANQGSEA. This CDR3 reads CSGRLGLNTEAFF. The DNA for the CDR3 is TGCAGCGGGCGATTGGGGCTCAACACTGAAGCTTTCTTT.

The V call is TRBV28, the J call TRBJ2-7; maybe TRBD2 (5 bases). Looked up from germline, CDR1 is MDHEN and CDR2 is SYDVKM. This CDR3 has 15 amino acids. V was pared by 3 bases and J by 1 base, with 13 bases between. The CDR3 is CASSFPRGPSYEQYF. The CDR3 bases are TGTGCCAGCAGTTTCCCCCGGGGTCCTTCCTACGAGCAGTACTTC.

The chain uses TRBV19 and TRBJ2-3, with 15 bases fitting TRBD2. The germline V gene has CDR1 LNHDA and CDR2 SQIVND (reference sequence). The CDR3 totals 16 residues. The V segment lost 5 bases and the J segment 4 bases; nucleotides outside the gene matches: 4. DNA for the CDR3: TGTGCCAGTAGTCAGGGACTAGCGGGAGGAGCAGATACGCAGTATTTT. Its translation is CASSQGLAGGADTQYF.

The chain employs TRBV18 and TRBJ1-4; D unresolved. Germline assignment: CDR1 KGHSH and CDR2 LQKENI. The V end was cut by 6 bases, the J end by 4 bases, with 9 bases between. This CDR3 has 13 residues. The CDR3 sequence is CASSQQSNEKLFF. CDR3 coding DNA: TGTGCCAGCTCCCAACAGAGTAATGAAAAACTGTTTTTT.

CDR3 DNA: TGTGCCAGCAGCCTGGGACTAGCGGGGCCCACAGATACGCAGTATTTT. It codes for CASSLGLAGPTDTQYF. This chain links TRBV5-4 with TRBJ2-3, with 13 bases fitting TRBD2. This CDR3 contains 16 residues. Trimming took 4 bases from V and 2 from J; bases not matched to a gene: 4. Germline V lookup: CDR1 SGHNT, CDR2 YYREEE (reference sequence).

The chain recombines TRBV5-4 with TRBJ2-1; no definite D call. Germline values: CDR1 SGHNT, CDR2 YYREEE (reference sequence). With 5 bases removed from V and 0 bases from J, the gap between germline ends came to 12 bases. There are 15 residues in the CDR3. In nucleotides, the CDR3 is TGTGCCAGCAGGGATGACTTATACTCCTACAATGAGCAGTTCTTC. This gives the protein CASRDDLYSYNEQFF.

The count of this clone is one. The rearrangement links TRBV28 to TRBJ2-1; 8 nucleotides align to TRBD2. V lost 5 bases, J lost 7 bases, and 7 bases stayed unmatched. Germline V gene data show CDR1 as MDHEN and CDR2 as SYDVKM. There are 14 residues in the CDR3. The CDR3: CASSHGTSENEQFF. The CDR3 DNA reads as TGTGCCAGCAGTCACGGGACTAGTGAGAATGAGCAGTTCTTC.